This T cell receptor beta chain stems from a study of T cells in Graves' hyperthyroidism and ophthalmopathy. In the study overall: Peripheral blood was taken when the disease was first diagnosed, before any treatment began. Study-level points and caveats: Most clonotypes that expanded in the thyroid above 0.001 also showed up in blood. Stable hyperthyroidism was told apart from ophthalmopathy by a model built on 13 V-J features.

On this clonotype itself: The target antigen is unknown.

Germline values: CDR1 SGHRS, CDR2 YFSETQ. CDR3 length: 17 residues. The germline V and J ends were trimmed by 5 bases and 0 bases, with 18 bases remaining between them. It was uncontrolled infection, other autoimmune disease, pregnancy or lactation that excluded patients. Amplified TCR beta CDR3 regions derived from RNA transcripts. HTBI primers were employed in a first-round RT-PCR of the TCR CDR3. TCRdb used MiXCR to reprocess the multiplex PCR reads, holding one entry per CDR3 protein. The sample includes 300,000 to 350,000 distinct CDR3 sequences, about 21% of them seen just once. This chain links TRBV5-1 with TRBJ2-1; possibly TRBD1 for D (6 bases). The sample was blood. The clonotype comes from a woman between 45 and 65 years old with Graves' hyperthyroidism. The CDR3 spells CASSLQGTGSSYNEQFF. CDR3 in DNA: TGCGCCAGCAGTCTACAGGGTACGGGAAGCTCCTACAATGAGCAGTTCTTC.